These T cell receptor beta chains were read from a single sample in a study of identifying expanded T cells in peripheral blood. Measured with immunoSEQ multiplex PCR; TCRdb has only the in-frame clones, and not every one. Counted here are more than 55,000 clones, more than 75% occurring once; the ten biggest clones make up 4.7%. The source material was blood. The receptor source for this set is a person aged 18 to 70 in good health. Both conserved end residues are part of each CDR3. The D gene is left open where the match is weak. Some rows mark clone size as missing; the rest say once, few, many or name a class of expanded clone.

CDR3aa: CASREVRTGMNTEAFF; CDR3nt: TGCGCCAGCAGGGAGGTAAGAACAGGAATGAACACTGAAGCTTTCTTT; j_gene: TRBJ1-1; v_gene: TRBV10-2; abundance: NA; d_gene: NA
CDR3aa: CASSKQMTGPREQYF; CDR3nt: TGTGCCAGCAGTAAACAGATGACAGGCCCCAGGGAGCAGTACTTC; j_gene: TRBJ2-7; v_gene: TRBV7-2; abundance: NA; d_gene: NA
CDR3aa: CASSPPGESKSEQYF; CDR3nt: TGTGCCAGCTCACCACCGGGGGAAAGCAAGTCCGAGCAGTACTTC; j_gene: TRBJ2-7; v_gene: TRBV18; abundance: NA; d_gene: NA
CDR3aa: CASSLDGQGSYNEQFF; CDR3nt: TGTGCCAGCAGCTTAGATGGCCAGGGTTCCTACAATGAGCAGTTCTTC; j_gene: TRBJ2-1; v_gene: TRBV7-8; abundance: NA; d_gene: NA
CDR3aa: CASSVGDTEAFF; CDR3nt: TGTGCCAGCAGCGTAGGTGACACTGAAGCTTTCTTT; j_gene: TRBJ1-1; v_gene: TRBV9; abundance: NA; d_gene: NA
CDR3aa: CASSYSRDRGREQYF; CDR3nt: TGTGCCAGCAGTTACTCGAGGGACAGGGGGCGAGAGCAGTACTTC; j_gene: TRBJ2-7; v_gene: TRBV6-6; abundance: few; d_gene: TRBD1
CDR3aa: CAWSPGQSTGELFF; CDR3nt: TGTGCCTGGAGTCCTGGACAGAGCACCGGGGAGCTGTTTTTT; j_gene: TRBJ2-2; v_gene: TRBV30; abundance: few; d_gene: NA
CDR3aa: CASSPGESTGELFF; CDR3nt: TGTGCCAGCTCCCCGGGAGAGAGCACCGGGGAGCTGTTTTTT; j_gene: TRBJ2-2; v_gene: TRBV6-4; abundance: NA; d_gene: NA
CDR3aa: CASALARARTSELDEQYF; CDR3nt: TGTGCCAGCGCTCTGGCCCGAGCCAGGACTAGCGAATTAGACGAGCAGTACTTC; j_gene: TRBJ2-7; v_gene: TRBV2; abundance: NA; d_gene: TRBD2
CDR3aa: CASSVSGSNTGELFF; CDR3nt: TGTGCCAGCAGTGTTAGCGGGTCGAACACCGGGGAGCTGTTTTTT; j_gene: TRBJ2-2; v_gene: TRBV6-4; abundance: NA; d_gene: TRBD2
CDR3aa: CASSVSGEGYYEQYF; CDR3nt: TGTGCCAGCAGTGTGTCTGGGGAAGGCTACTACGAGCAGTACTTC; j_gene: TRBJ2-7; v_gene: TRBV2; abundance: NA; d_gene: NA
CDR3aa: CASSRGPSGTGELFF; CDR3nt: TGTGCCAGCAGTCGCGGGCCTAGCGGCACCGGGGAGCTGTTTTTT; j_gene: TRBJ2-2; v_gene: TRBV7-2; abundance: NA; d_gene: TRBD2
CDR3aa: CASSALGEQYF; CDR3nt: TGCGCCAGCAGCGCCTTAGGGGAGCAGTACTTC; j_gene: TRBJ2-7; v_gene: TRBV5-1; abundance: NA; d_gene: NA
CDR3aa: CASSQGTRAETQYF; CDR3nt: TGTGCCAGCAGCCAAGGTACCCGCGCCGAGACCCAGTACTTC; j_gene: TRBJ2-5; v_gene: TRBV4-2; abundance: NA; d_gene: NA
CDR3aa: CASSSWGQDPYEQYF; CDR3nt: TGTGCCAGCAGCTCCTGGGGGCAGGATCCCTACGAGCAGTACTTC; j_gene: TRBJ2-7; v_gene: TRBV6-6; abundance: NA; d_gene: NA
CDR3aa: CASSLGRNSYNEQFF; CDR3nt: TGTGCCAGCAGCTTGGGGAGGAACTCCTACAATGAGCAGTTCTTC; j_gene: TRBJ2-1; v_gene: TRBV11-2; abundance: NA; d_gene: NA
CDR3aa: CASSLGSAGELFF; CDR3nt: TGTGCCAGCAGCTTGGGGAGCGCCGGGGAGCTGTTTTTT; j_gene: TRBJ2-2; v_gene: TRBV5-4; abundance: NA; d_gene: NA
CDR3aa: CASTLRRLAHGEQFF; CDR3nt: TGTGCCAGCACCCTCCGGAGACTAGCCCACGGTGAGCAGTTCTTC; j_gene: TRBJ2-1; v_gene: TRBV2; abundance: NA; d_gene: TRBD2
CDR3aa: CASSLVAGNSYEQYF; CDR3nt: TGTGCCAGTAGTCTCGTAGCGGGAAATTCCTACGAGCAGTACTTC; j_gene: TRBJ2-7; v_gene: TRBV19; abundance: NA; d_gene: TRBD2
CDR3aa: CASSVMPGTSGSYNEQFF; CDR3nt: TGTGCCAGCTCAGTGATGCCCGGGACTAGCGGCTCCTACAATGAGCAGTTCTTC; j_gene: TRBJ2-1; v_gene: TRBV18; abundance: NA; d_gene: TRBD2
CDR3aa: CASSLAWAQGWSTDTQYF; CDR3nt: TGTGCCAGCAGCTTAGCCTGGGCCCAGGGTTGGAGCACAGATACGCAGTATTTT; j_gene: TRBJ2-3; v_gene: TRBV11-3; abundance: NA; d_gene: NA